Listed here is a single T cell receptor (beta chain). The CDR3 is 14 residues long. Germline CDR1 is SGHRS and CDR2 is YFSETQ. V lost 0 bases, J lost 2 bases, and 7 bases lay in between. The data are from a study of cytomegalovirus exposure and HLA in healthy donors. Primers included in the PCR were 60 Vbeta and 13 Jbeta primers. TCRdb keeps only in-frame clones here, not all; method: immunoSEQ multiplex PCR. The table shows about 150,000 clones, with 70% to 80% occurring only once. The source of this sequence is a man aged 45-65 years in good health and CMV-seropositive. Sequences were obtained from PBMCs. The chain combines TRBV5-1 with TRBJ2-3; D perhaps matches TRBD1 (6 bases). In nucleotides, the CDR3 is TGCGCCAGCAGCTTGGGGACAGTCACAGATACGCAGTATTTT. Translating gives CASSLGTVTDTQYF.